This passage covers 28 T cell receptor beta chains from one sample sequenced in a study of T-cell reconstitution after alpha-beta-depleted transplantation in children. As it was prepared, the TCRbeta library received unique molecular identifiers. TCRdb re-called the PCR reads with MiXCR, one entry per CDR3 protein. Of almost 500,000 distinct CDR3 sequences in the sample, 8% to 11% were seen once. The source material was PBMCs, sampled before TCRalphabeta/CD19-depleted stem cell transplant. These receptor sequences come from a child aged 2 to 10 with inherited bone marrow failure, due to receive a stem cell transplant.

This clonotype was detected many times. The J gene is TRBJ1-2, the V gene TRBV29-1; D might be TRBD1 (5 bases). The germline V gene encodes CDR1 SQVTM and CDR2 ANQGSEA. V dropped 3 bases and J dropped 4 bases, with 12 bases sitting between them. The CDR3 totals 13 residues. The DNA of the CDR3 is TGCAGCGTTGAGGAAACAGGACCCTATGGCTACACCTTC. Translating it yields CSVEETGPYGYTF.

This clonotype was observed many times. The gene calls are TRBV27 and TRBJ2-7, with TRBD1 identical over 9 bases. Unmatched junction bases numbered 7, after V lost 8 bases and J lost 2 bases. Germline V CDR1 and CDR2: MNHEY, SMNVEV (reference sequence). The CDR3 consists of 14 residues. CDR3: CASHPGQGPYEQYF. DNA of the CDR3: TGTGCCAGCCATCCGGGACAGGGTCCCTACGAGCAGTACTTC.

This clonotype was found many times. The V and J genes are TRBV29-1 and TRBJ2-1, with 11 positions matching TRBD2. V trimming: 2 bases; J trimming: 8 bases; junction bases outside the gene matches: 11. The germline V gene has CDR1 SQVTM and CDR2 ANQGSEA. There are 16 residues in the CDR3. In DNA, the CDR3 is TGCAGCGTTGAACAGACTAGCGGGAAGGTTGTTGATGAGCAGTTCTTC. Translated, it gives CSVEQTSGKVVDEQFF.

There are many counts of this clonotype. V usage is TRBV29-1 and J usage is TRBJ2-1, with 7 bases fitting TRBD2. Losses at the gene ends were 5 bases for V and 3 bases for J; bases not matched to a gene: 7. Germline loops: CDR1 SQVTM, CDR2 ANQGSEA. The CDR3 consists of 14 residues. CDR3 nucleotide sequence: TGCAGCGTTTTCCTCGGGAGGCGCTACAATGAGCAGTTCTTC. Protein product: CSVFLGRRYNEQFF.

This clonotype was observed many times. No DNA is shown, since the ends of the CDR3 on it are uncertain; the CDR3 is the one TCRdb lists. V usage is TRBV12-3 or TRBV12-4 and J usage is TRBJ1-2. Termini included, the CDR3 measures 14 amino acids. The CDR3 protein is CASSTSAKTGGYTF.

This clonotype has only a few counts. This chain connects TRBV20-1 to TRBJ2-3; TRBD1 is a possible D gene (5 bases). The CDR3 consists of 16 residues. The germline CDR1 and CDR2 sequences are DFQATT and SNEGSKA (reference sequence). V gave up 6 bases and J gave up 0 bases, with 19 bases separating them. For the CDR3, the DNA is TGCAGTGCGAGCTACTCGACAGTTCTAAGCACAGATACGCAGTATTTT. Protein sequence: CSASYSTVLSTDTQYF.

The J gene is TRBJ1-2, the V gene TRBV28; 7 bases align to TRBD1. V lost 2 bases to trimming and J lost 8 bases; unmatched junction nucleotides: 8. Looked up from germline, CDR1 is MDHEN and CDR2 is SYDVKM. CDR3 size: 14 residues. The DNA for the CDR3 is TGTGCCAGCAGTTTACAAAGGGGGCGGGACGGCTACACCTTC. It encodes CASSLQRGRDGYTF.

There are a few counts of this clonotype. One end of the junction varies from germline; a read error may be responsible. The chain employs TRBV3-1 and TRBJ2-2; D may be TRBD2 (5 bases). This CDR3 comprises 17 residues. CDR1 is LGHDT and CDR2 is YNNKEL in the germline V gene (reference sequence). The CDR3 region is CATSQDLRRTNTGELFF. CDR3 in DNA: TGTGCCACCAGCCAAGATCTGAGGAGGACGAACACCGGGGAGCTGTTTTTT.

This clonotype came up many times. This chain uses TRBV12-3 or TRBV12-4 with TRBJ2-1, with 13 nucleotides matching TRBD2. Trimming removed 6 bases from V and 3 bases from J; junction bases left unmatched: 8. The CDR3 spans 17 residues. CDR3: CASSPRTSGSNYNEQFF. The CDR3 coding sequence is TGTGCCAGCAGCCCTAGGACTAGCGGGAGTAACTACAATGAGCAGTTCTTC.

There are many counts of this clonotype. DNA for the CDR3: TGTGCCAGCAGCTTTATTTTTAGCGGAACGAACACCGGGGAGCTGTTTTTT. As protein: CASSFIFSGTNTGELFF. J is TRBJ2-2 and V is TRBV7-9, with a weak D call TRBD2 (6 bases). V was cut by 3 bases and J by 0 bases, with 14 bases left in between. The CDR3 contains 17 residues. Germline CDR1 is SEHNR and CDR2 is FQNEAQ (reference sequence).

This clonotype occurred many times. J is TRBJ1-5 and V is TRBV20-1, with TRBD1 identical over 7 bases. The CDR3 length is 13 residues. V shed 4 bases, J shed 5 bases, and the junction held 5 bases outside the gene matches. Germline V gene lookup returns CDR1 DFQATT and CDR2 SNEGSKA (reference sequence). CDR3: CSAKGAGDQPQHF. In DNA, the CDR3 is TGCAGTGCTAAGGGGGCTGGGGATCAGCCCCAGCATTTT.

This clonotype was found a few times. Here the CDR3 DNA reads TGTGCCAGCAGTTTTGTGGACACCGACACCGGGGAGCTGTTTTTT. Protein product: CASSFVDTDTGELFF. The gene calls are TRBV28 and TRBJ2-2, with TRBD1 as a possible D gene (5 bases). V lost 3 bases, J lost 3 bases, and 11 bases lay in between. Germline values: CDR1 MDHEN, CDR2 SYDVKM. The CDR3 runs to 15 residues.

This clonotype was seen many times. This chain connects TRBV9 to TRBJ2-1; weak D call: TRBD2 (6 bases). The length of the CDR3 is 14 residues. V shed 0 bases and J shed 4 bases, with 8 bases lying between them. Germline V CDR1 and CDR2: SGDLS, YYNGEE. The CDR3 loop is CASSVGGGYNEQFF. DNA for the CDR3: TGTGCCAGCAGCGTAGGTGGAGGGTACAATGAGCAGTTCTTC.

This chain uses TRBV19 with TRBJ2-7, with D perhaps TRBD1 (6 bases). V was pared by 2 bases and J by 3 bases, with 8 bases between. This CDR3 comprises 13 residues. Germline CDR1 LNHDA, CDR2 SQIVND (reference sequence). The chain's CDR3 is CASSIIGGYEQYF. CDR3 nucleotide sequence: TGTGCCAGTAGTATAATAGGGGGCTACGAGCAGTACTTC. Looking up the rest from reference TRBV19 and TRBJ2-7 gives the full variable domain: DGGITQSPKYLFRKEGQNVTLSCEQNLNHDAMYWYRQDPGQGLRLIYYSQIVNDFQKGDIAEGYSVSREKKESFPLTVTSAQKNPTAFYLCASSIIGGYEQYFGPGTRLTVT.

In this sample, this clonotype turned up many times. The chain combines TRBV5-4 with TRBJ2-7, with 7 bases fitting TRBD2. The germline gives CDR1 SGHNT, CDR2 YYREEE (reference sequence). J lost 2 bases, V lost 0 bases, and 2 bases had no gene match. The CDR3 consists of 14 residues. CDR3 sequence reads: CASSLGGSPYEQYF. CDR3 nucleotide sequence: TGTGCCAGCAGCTTGGGCGGGAGTCCCTACGAGCAGTACTTC.

This chain connects TRBV7-8 to TRBJ2-1; the match to TRBD2 covers 10 bases. Trimming removed 8 bases from V and 4 bases from J; junction bases left unmatched: 14. Germline CDR1 and CDR2: SGHVS and FQNEAQ. This CDR3 has 17 residues. The CDR3 DNA is TGTGCCAGCTCCGGGGAACTAGCGGGATTTCAGTACAATGAGCAGTTCTTC. Its translation is CASSGELAGFQYNEQFF.

This clonotype has a count of ten or more. This rearrangement joins TRBV6-5 to TRBJ2-4; 7 positions agree with TRBD1. The V gene end was trimmed by 7 bases and the J gene end by 4 bases; junction bases not matched to a gene: 1. The CDR3 totals 12 residues. In germline, CDR1 is MNHEY, CDR2 SVGAGI. CDR3 residues: CASTGQKNIQYF. The CDR3 region has the DNA TGTGCCAGCACGGGACAGAAAAACATTCAGTACTTC.

This clonotype was observed a few times. The chain links TRBV18 to TRBJ1-5; the D gene is possibly TRBD1 (6 bases). Germline V gives CDR1 KGHSH, CDR2 LQKENI. V dropped 2 bases and J dropped 0 bases, with 8 bases sitting between them. The CDR3 contains 15 residues. CDR3 DNA sequence: TGTGCCAGCTCACCAGCGACAGGTAGCAATCAGCCCCAGCATTTT. This encodes CASSPATGSNQPQHF.

This clonotype was counted many times. CDR3 bases: TGTGCCAGCAGCCAAGCCGCGGCCGGGGATAATTCACCCCTCCACTTT. This encodes CASSQAAAGDNSPLHF. J is TRBJ1-6 and V is TRBV3-1; D ambiguous. The CDR3 has 16 amino acids. Germline lookup yields CDR1 LGHDT and CDR2 YNNKEL (reference sequence). V was clipped by 1 base and J by 5 bases, with 12 bases between them.

Remarks on this clonotype: The junction departs from germline at one end; a sequencing error may be responsible. The J gene is TRBJ2-7, the V gene TRBV7-9, with D possibly matching TRBD2 (6 bases). Per germline, CDR1 SEHNR and CDR2 FQNEAQ (reference sequence). CDR3 length equals 15 residues. Here the CDR3 reads CASSLVGSGSYKQYF. In nucleotides, the CDR3 is TGTGCCAGCAGCTTAGTGGGTAGCGGAAGCTACAAGCAGTACTTC.

This clonotype was observed many times. V is TRBV27 and J is TRBJ2-5, with 8 bases that match TRBD1. The germline gives CDR1 MNHEY, CDR2 SMNVEV (reference sequence). After removal of 6 bases from V and 5 bases from J, the junction contained 8 bases not matched to a gene. The CDR3 loop spans 14 amino acids. CDR3 DNA sequence: TGTGCCAGCAGCCTCCGGACAGGGTCGGAGACCCAGTACTTC. Translating it yields CASSLRTGSETQYF.

This clonotype was detected ten times or more. V and J are TRBV4-3 and TRBJ2-5; D may be TRBD1 or TRBD2 (5 bases each). The length of the CDR3 is 15 residues. Germline V gene sequence: CDR1 LGHNA, CDR2 YSLEER. V lost 0 bases and J 3 bases, leaving 11 bases between the germline ends. For the CDR3, the DNA is TGCGCCAGCAGCCAAGATTTGGGGACGGAAGAGACCCAGTACTTC. Translated: CASSQDLGTEETQYF.

The V call is TRBV9, the J call TRBJ2-1, with D maybe TRBD2 (6 bases). Germline V gene data show CDR1 as SGDLS and CDR2 as YYNGEE. V lost 4 bases, J lost 5 bases, and 22 bases lay in between. CDR3 length: 17 amino acids. The CDR3 DNA follows: TGTGCCAGCAGCTATTCCTGGGGGGTAAAACTCCACAATGAGCAGTTCTTC. This gives the protein CASSYSWGVKLHNEQFF. Supplemented by reference TRBV9 and TRBJ2-1, the full variable domain reads DSGVTQTPKHLITATGQRVTLRCSPRSGDLSVYWYQQSLDQGLQFLIQYYNGEERAKGNILERFSAQQFPDLHSELNLSSLELGDSALYFCASSYSWGVKLHNEQFFGPGTRLTVL.

The sample holds many counts of this clonotype. The chain recombines TRBV12-3 or TRBV12-4 with TRBJ1-4; TRBD1 aligns across 10 bases. J gave up 7 bases and V 2 bases, and 10 bases lay outside the gene matches. The CDR3 is 17 residues long. The CDR3 loop reads CASSLRDRGRGGEKLFF. The CDR3 DNA follows: TGTGCCAGCAGTTTACGGGACAGGGGACGGGGAGGTGAAAAACTGTTTTTT.

This clonotype was seen repeatedly, ten times or more. The V call is TRBV5-5, the J call TRBJ1-5; 7 nucleotides line up with TRBD1. Per germline, CDR1 SGHKS and CDR2 YYEKEE (reference sequence). After removal of 1 base from V and 3 bases from J, the junction contained 4 bases not matched to a gene. The CDR3 spans 15 residues. The CDR3 region is CASSLKGGYNQPQHF. The CDR3 nucleotides are TGTGCCAGCAGCTTGAAAGGGGGCTACAATCAGCCCCAGCATTTT.

This clonotype was seen a few times. The rearrangement uses TRBV30 and TRBJ2-7; maybe TRBD2 (5 bases). Germline values: CDR1 GTSNPN, CDR2 SVGIG (reference sequence). V lost 2 bases to trimming and J lost 3 bases, with 8 bases between them. CDR3 length: 12 amino acids. The CDR3 sequence is CAWSWTDYEQYF. The CDR3 DNA reads TGTGCCTGGAGTTGGACTGACTACGAGCAGTACTTC.

This clonotype has a count of ten or more. V gene TRBV2 combines with J gene TRBJ1-2; possibly TRBD1 for D (5 bases). The germline V gene encodes CDR1 SNHLY and CDR2 FYNNEI. This CDR3 has 14 residues. V gave up 3 bases and J gave up 2 bases, with 10 bases separating them. Here the CDR3 reads CASSEPRVNYGYTF. The CDR3 DNA is TGTGCCAGCAGTGAGCCCAGGGTGAACTATGGCTACACCTTC. Together with reference TRBV2 and TRBJ1-2, the CDR3 gives the full variable domain: EPEVTQTPSHQVTQMGQEVILRCVPISNHLYFYWYRQILGQKVEFLVSFYNNEISEKSEIFDDQFSVERPDGSNFTLKIRSTKLEDSAMYFCASSEPRVNYGYTFGSGTRLTVV.

This clonotype was counted only a few times. In nucleotides, the CDR3 is TGTGCCAGCAGCCGAACCAGGGTAGACGAGCAGTACTTC. Its translation: CASSRTRVDEQYF. J is TRBJ2-7 and V is TRBV7-2; possible D gene TRBD1, 5 bases. Germline CDR1 SGHTA, CDR2 FQGNSA. With 5 bases removed from V and 5 bases from J, the gap between germline ends came to 13 bases. The CDR3 runs to 13 residues. Using reference TRBV7-2 and TRBJ2-7 for the parts outside the CDR3, the full variable domain is GAGVSQSPSNKVTEKGKDVELRCDPISGHTALYWYRQSLGQGLEFLIYFQGNSAPDKSGLPSDRFSAERTGGSVSTLTIQRTQQEDSAVYLCASSRTRVDEQYFGPGTRLTVT.